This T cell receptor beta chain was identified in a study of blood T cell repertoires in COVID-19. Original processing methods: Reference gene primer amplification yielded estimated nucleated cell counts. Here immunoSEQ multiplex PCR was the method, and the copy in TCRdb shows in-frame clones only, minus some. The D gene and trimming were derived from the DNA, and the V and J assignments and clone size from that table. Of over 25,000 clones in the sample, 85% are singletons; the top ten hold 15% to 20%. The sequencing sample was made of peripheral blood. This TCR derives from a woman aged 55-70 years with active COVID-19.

The CDR3 DNA reads TGTGCCAGCAGTTTATTGGGCATCTCTGGAAACACCATATATTTT. It specifies CASSLLGISGNTIYF. The chain uses TRBV28 and TRBJ1-3; D uncertain. Germline values: CDR1 MDHEN, CDR2 SYDVKM. The CDR3 has 15 residues. Trimming removed 1 base from V and 0 bases from J, with 7 bases in between.